Each of the 17 T cell receptor beta chains below was sequenced from the same sample in a study of post-analysis software for immune sequencing data. Sequencing libraries made from TCR beta cDNA carried unique molecular identifiers. MiXCR was run by TCRdb on the PCR reads, yielding one entry per CDR3 protein. The sample holds fewer than 850,000 distinct CDR3 sequences, 30% seen once. Their cognate antigens are unknown. Study findings and constraints: Among roughly 5 TRBV segments more frequent in patients than controls were TRBV5-6, TRBV5-1 and TRBV20-1.

The sample consisted of blood. These receptor sequences come from a girl under 18 with multiple sclerosis.

CDR3 in DNA: TGTGCAAGCGGCATAAATGAGCAGTTCTTC. Translation gives CASGINEQFF. The rearrangement links TRBV7-2 to TRBJ2-1, with D possibly TRBD2 on 5 matching bases. The CDR3 loop spans 10 amino acids. Germline V gene sequence: CDR1 SGHTA, CDR2 FQGNSA.

The chain recombines TRBV7-9 with TRBJ2-1, with a possible D match to TRBD1 (5 bases). The CDR3 loop spans 13 amino acids. Between the trimmed V and J ends, which lost 6 bases and 6 bases, there was a span of 12 bases. In germline, CDR1 is SEHNR, CDR2 FQNEAQ (reference sequence). In DNA, the CDR3 is TGTGCCAGCAGTCTAGGGGTGGGCAATGAGCAGTTCTTC. Residues: CASSLGVGNEQFF.

The sample holds a few counts of this clonotype. The chain recombines TRBV7-2 with TRBJ2-3; 13 bases fit TRBD2. The V gene's germline CDR1 is SGHTA and CDR2 FQGNSA. This CDR3 spans 19 amino acids. V shed 5 bases and J 6 bases; nucleotides not matched to a gene: 17. CDR3 amino acids: CASSHYSKLAGGLEDTQYF. CDR3 DNA sequence: TGTGCCAGCAGCCACTATTCAAAACTAGCGGGAGGGCTGGAGGATACGCAGTATTTT.

The chain is built from TRBV12-3 or TRBV12-4 and TRBJ2-3; TRBD1 matches at 9 bases. The length of the CDR3 is 14 residues. V shed 10 bases, J shed 0 bases, and the junction held 5 bases outside the gene matches. The CDR3 loop is CATGQGVSTDTQYF. DNA of the CDR3: TGTGCCACGGGACAGGGAGTGAGCACAGATACGCAGTATTTT.

V is TRBV11-2 and J is TRBJ2-2, with TRBD2 matching 10 bases. This CDR3 comprises 16 residues. Germline V gene data show CDR1 as SGHAT and CDR2 as FQNNGV. V was clipped by 4 bases and J by 6 bases; unmatched bases: 8. CDR3 nucleotide sequence: TGTGCCAGCAGCTGGAATCTAGCGGGAGTCCCCGGGGAGCTGTTTTTT. Residues: CASSWNLAGVPGELFF. The full variable domain, rest sourced from reference TRBV11-2 and TRBJ2-2, is EAGVAQSPRYKIIEKRQSVAFWCNPISGHATLYWYQQILGQGPKLLIQFQNNGVVDDSQLPKDRFSAERLKGVDSTLKIQPAKLEDSAVYLCASSWNLAGVPGELFFGEGSRLTVL.

This clonotype was counted many times. The chain employs TRBV18 and TRBJ2-6; D is uncertain. From germline, CDR1 is KGHSH and CDR2 LQKENI. The CDR3 length is 18 residues. V shed 4 bases and J shed 0 bases, with 16 bases lying between them. This CDR3 reads CASSQNSGPSSGANVLTF. CDR3 bases: TGTGCCAGCTCACAAAACAGTGGGCCCAGCTCTGGGGCCAACGTCCTGACTTTC.

The chain is built from TRBV12-3 or TRBV12-4 and TRBJ2-7, with 7 positions matching TRBD1. The CDR3 has 11 residues. J lost 12 bases, V lost 11 bases, and 13 bases had no gene match. The CDR3, as DNA: TGTGCCTGCAATAACCGGGACAGACCGTACTTC. This encodes CACNNRDRPYF.

This clonotype was seen more than once but under ten times. The genes are TRBV9 and TRBJ2-7; D not certain. This CDR3 has 15 amino acids. In germline, CDR1 is SGDLS, CDR2 YYNGEE. The germline V and J ends were trimmed by 1 base and 0 bases, with 11 bases remaining between them. The CDR3 here is CASSVIPGHSYEQYF. CDR3 nucleotides: TGTGCCAGCAGCGTAATCCCGGGCCACTCCTACGAGCAGTACTTC.

The sample holds a few counts of this clonotype. The chain has TRBV9 and TRBJ2-7; 11 nucleotides align to TRBD2. V lost 0 bases, J lost 4 bases, and 6 bases stayed unmatched. CDR1 SGDLS and CDR2 YYNGEE come from the germline V gene. The CDR3 covers 16 residues. The CDR3 DNA reads as TGTGCCAGCAGCGTAGGGGGGGGGACTAGCGGATACGAGCAGTACTTC. Translation gives CASSVGGGTSGYEQYF.

This clonotype was detected only a few times. The V gene is TRBV4-2, the J gene TRBJ1-5; D unresolved. The V and J ends lost 4 bases and 7 bases respectively, with 17 bases between them. CDR3 length equals 15 residues. Germline CDR1 is LGHNA and CDR2 is YNFKEQ. CDR3 protein: CASSLDRRGFQPQHF. In DNA form, the CDR3 reads TGTGCCAGCAGCCTGGATCGCAGAGGGTTCCAGCCCCAGCATTTT.

This rearrangement joins TRBV11-2 to TRBJ2-1; no clear D. From germline, CDR1 is SGHAT and CDR2 FQNNGV. The CDR3 runs 16 residues. V was pared by 5 bases and J by 0 bases, with 14 bases between. Here the CDR3 DNA reads TGTGCCAGCAGCCTAAGGTTGAGGAACTCCTACAATGAGCAGTTCTTC. Its translation is CASSLRLRNSYNEQFF.

This chain links TRBV4-3 with TRBJ1-5; D not resolved. Germline CDR1 is LGHNA and CDR2 is YSLEER. Trimming removed 3 bases at V and 1 base at J, with 7 bases between. The CDR3 is made up of 14 amino acids. Here the CDR3 reads CASSHGRSNQPQHF. CDR3 coding DNA: TGCGCCAGCAGCCACGGACGGAGCAATCAGCCCCAGCATTTT.

Here the CDR3 DNA reads TGCGCCAGCAGCATATCTGGACTAGCGGGGGACAGTCCAGATACGCAGTATTTT. This gives the protein CASSISGLAGDSPDTQYF. The J gene is TRBJ2-3, the V gene TRBV5-1; 13 bases are a match to TRBD2. With V trimmed by 4 bases and J by 4 bases, 12 bases remained unmatched. The CDR3 consists of 18 residues. Germline CDR1 SGHRS, CDR2 YFSETQ.

The gene calls are TRBV5-1 and TRBJ1-1; D is ambiguous. Germline V gene lookup returns CDR1 SGHRS and CDR2 YFSETQ. The V end lost 4 bases, the J end lost 1 base, and 8 bases lay between the germline ends. This CDR3 is built from 13 residues. As DNA, the CDR3 is TGCGCCAGCAGCCCGTTACAGAACACTGAAGCTTTCTTT. It yields the protein CASSPLQNTEAFF.

Only a few counts were recorded for this clonotype. The V gene is TRBV28, the J gene TRBJ2-5, with TRBD1 matching over 8 bases. Per germline, CDR1 MDHEN and CDR2 SYDVKM. The trim removed 7 bases at V and 5 bases at J, leaving 9 bases unmatched. This CDR3 region has 14 residues. The CDR3 DNA reads TGTGCCAGCAACGCGGACAGGGCCTTTGAGACCCAGTACTTC. Encoded protein: CASNADRAFETQYF.

This clonotype was seen a few times. The chain is built from TRBV5-1 and TRBJ2-5, with D maybe TRBD2 (7 bases). Germline-derived CDR1 and CDR2 are SGHRS and YFSETQ. CDR3 length: 15 amino acids. Trimming took 0 bases from V and 3 from J, leaving 12 bases between them. CDR3 nucleotides: TGCGCCAGCAGCTTGGCAGCGGGACACGAAGAGACCCAGTACTTC. Encoded protein: CASSLAAGHEETQYF. The variable domain in full, with the rest retrieved from reference TRBV5-1 and TRBJ2-5, is KAGVTQTPRYLIKTRGQQVTLSCSPISGHRSVSWYQQTPGQGLQFLFEYFSETQRNKGNFPGRFSGRQFSNSRSEMNVSTLELGDSALYLCASSLAAGHEETQYFGPGTRLLVL.

The chain has TRBV20-1 and TRBJ2-1, with D uncertain. CDR1 and CDR2 from the germline V gene are DFQATT and SNEGSKA (reference sequence). The CDR3 runs 12 residues. Trimming stripped 6 bases from V and 5 bases from J, with 11 bases between. CDR3 DNA sequence: TGCAGTGCCCCCGGTTCCCACAATGAGCAGTTCTTC. The encoded protein is CSAPGSHNEQFF.